This T cell receptor beta chain was sequenced for a study of shared clonotypes between healthy human individuals. Study results and caveats: Rarefaction demonstrated incomplete sorted-subset sequencing despite large depth. Relative to memory subsets, naive subsets generally showed larger estimated richness. With a handful of donors compared, approximately 5% of naive CD4 clonotypes were shared. A reduction in generation probabilities was seen for non-shared clonotypes relative to those shared by all four donors.

V was clipped by 4 bases and J by 6 bases; unmatched bases: 7. Germline CDR1 and CDR2: SGHNT and YYREEE (reference sequence). The CDR3 runs to 16 residues. The data were produced by immunoSEQ multiplex PCR, yet TCRdb's version contains in-frame clones alone and is incomplete. The sample lists fewer than 3 million clones; 85% to 95% were seen once. Worth noting for this clone: Its antigen is unidentified.

This TCR came from a young man in good health. Some clones in this sample may be carry-over from other donors' samples. The chain uses TRBV5-4 and TRBJ2-1; 13 bases agree with TRBD2. The sequenced material came from naive CD4+ T cells from PBMCs. Stated subset: CD45RA+ positively selected. Here the CDR3 DNA reads TGTGCCAGCAGCATTACTAGCGGGAGGGCCACCAATGAGCAGTTCTTC. As protein: CASSITSGRATNEQFF.